This T cell receptor beta chain came from a study of OX40 agonist ivuxolimab in advanced cancers. In the study overall: Ivuxolimab, which targeted the costimulatory receptor OX40 (CD134), was an agonistic, fully human IgG2 monoclonal antibody. Peripheral TCRbeta sequencing aimed to test whether ivuxolimab altered TCR sequence diversity and caused clonal T-cell expansion. Patients were allowed to have had prior anti-PD-1, anti-PD-L1 or anti-CTLA-4 therapy, and 40% of the dose-escalation patients had been treated with checkpoint inhibitors. The monotherapy dose-escalation portion (N = 52 patients) of the phase I ivuxolimab trial is reported in the paper. In the dose-escalation cohort, 82.7% of patients were male, and the mean age was roughly 60 years, with a range of 23 to 79. Partial responses occurred in three dose-escalation patients: two with cutaneous melanoma and one with hepatocellular carcinoma. Intravenous ivuxolimab was administered to patients every 2 weeks at six dose levels: 0.01, 0.1, 0.3, 1.5, 3 and 10 mg/kg. Of the approximately 54 patients in dose escalation, approximately 20 had hepatocellular carcinoma, around 15 had melanoma, 9 had renal cell carcinoma and 9 had head and neck cancer.

For sequencing of the TCRbeta CDR3 region, genomic DNA was extracted from the sorted cells. The immunoSEQ Assay was used for sequencing of TCRbeta CDR3 regions. TCRdb re-hosts the immuneACCESS table, in-frame sequences only. Its copies lack some clones; in the studies checked, an unresolved V gene accounts for under half of them, and the cause for the rest is not known. The sample table shows under 75,000 clones, and about 83% are seen once. The ten largest account for approximately 0.61% of the sample. About this clone itself: Its specific antigen is unknown. Per-base quality was not reported, and no clone a single base away is much larger than it.

Study-level results and caveats: Low levels of normalized T-cell clonal expansion were also shown by some nonresponding patients. On average, CD8+ T cells showed more expanded clones than CD4+ T cells after ivuxolimab. At doses from 0.1 to 3.0 mg/kg, clonal expansion was seen in both CD4+ and CD8+ blood T cells between baseline and week 6. The antigen specificity of the clonally expanded peripheral T cells was not determined. In the 0.1-3.0 mg/kg groups, partial responders were among the patients with the lowest normalized peripheral clonal expansion, particularly in CD8+ T cells.

Patients with autoimmune disease history or receiving systemic immunosuppression were excluded from the trial. Peripheral blood for TCR sequencing was collected from all dose cohorts at baseline, on cycle 4 day 1, and on cycle 7 day 1. The samples were drawn from a first-in-human, open-label, multicenter phase I dose-escalation trial of ivuxolimab. The trial enrolled adults with locally advanced or metastatic head and neck squamous cell, hepatocellular, melanoma or renal cell carcinoma. Before TCR sequencing, CD4+ T cells and CD8+ T cells were sorted from peripheral blood as separate populations. The TCR comes from an adult with an advanced solid tumor such as melanoma, head and neck, liver or kidney cancer. This sample comprised CD4+ or CD8+ T cells sorted from blood, obtained in a trial of the OX40 agonist ivuxolimab.

The DNA sequence is given as TGCAGCGTTGTGGAGTTGGCCCAAGAGACCCAGTACTTC. This encodes CSVVELAQETQYF. The chain is made from TRBV29-1 and TRBJ2-5; too little of a D gene remains to name it. The CDR3 numbers 13 residues from cysteine through phenylalanine. Here the CDR3 DNA is all that survives: 39 bases in frame from base 1. The CDR1 and CDR2 encoded by the germline V gene are SQVTM and ANQGSEA. Deletion took 4 bases off V and 1 base off J, with a span of 10 bases between the germline ends.